This note documents a single TCR beta chain sequence. Its target is not known. J gave up 5 bases and V 10 bases, and 16 bases lay outside the gene matches. From germline, CDR1 is WNHNN and CDR2 SYGVQD (reference sequence). This CDR3 spans 15 amino acids. These data originate in a study of cytomegalovirus exposure and HLA in healthy donors. In the study overall: The 90 to 150 validation repertoires used the same platform as the 666 first-cohort repertoires, a later analysis reported.

The donors were members of the approximately 120-subject validation cohort (separate from the roughly 700-subject first cohort). TCRdb's table, derived via immunoSEQ multiplex PCR, lists solely in-frame clones and lacks some. Of more than 85,000 clones in the sample, roughly 94% were seen once. Whole-study results and caveats: According to reports, the classifier identified cytomegalovirus status with high specificity and sensitivity. The tendency of first-cohort TCR clusters to co-occur in the roughly 120 validation repertoires was identified by a subsequent analysis.

The sequence was collected from a woman aged 18-29 years in good health and CMV-seronegative. The chain combines TRBV10-1 with TRBJ2-7; the match to TRBD1 covers 8 bases. What was sequenced was PBMCs. CDR3 nucleotide sequence: TGCGCCACCGAATGGACAGGGATTACTCGGGACGAGCAGTACTTC. Protein sequence: CATEWTGITRDEQYF.